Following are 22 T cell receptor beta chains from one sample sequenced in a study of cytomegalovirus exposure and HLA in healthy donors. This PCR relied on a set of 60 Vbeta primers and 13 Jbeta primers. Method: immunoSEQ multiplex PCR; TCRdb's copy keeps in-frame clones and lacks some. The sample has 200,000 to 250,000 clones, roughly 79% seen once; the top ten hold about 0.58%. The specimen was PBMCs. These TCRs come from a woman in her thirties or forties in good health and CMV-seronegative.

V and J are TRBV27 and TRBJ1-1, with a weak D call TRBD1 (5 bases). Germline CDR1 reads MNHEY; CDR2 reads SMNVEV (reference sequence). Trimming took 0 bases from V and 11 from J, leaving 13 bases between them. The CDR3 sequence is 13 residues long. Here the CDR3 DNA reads TGTGCCAGCAGTTTATCCAGGGTGGAGCCCGCTTTCTTT. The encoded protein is CASSLSRVEPAFF.

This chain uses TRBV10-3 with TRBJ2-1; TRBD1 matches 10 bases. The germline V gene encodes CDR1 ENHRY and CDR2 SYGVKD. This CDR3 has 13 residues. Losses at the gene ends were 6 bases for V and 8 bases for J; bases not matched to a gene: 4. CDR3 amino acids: CAIRTTGGDEQFF. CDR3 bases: TGTGCCATCAGGACGACAGGGGGCGATGAGCAGTTCTTC.

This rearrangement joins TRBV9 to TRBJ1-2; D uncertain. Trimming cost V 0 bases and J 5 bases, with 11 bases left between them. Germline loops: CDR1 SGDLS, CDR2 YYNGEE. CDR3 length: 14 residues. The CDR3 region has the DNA TGTGCCAGCAGCGTAGGATTCGATCGGTATGGCTACACCTTC. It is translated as CASSVGFDRYGYTF.

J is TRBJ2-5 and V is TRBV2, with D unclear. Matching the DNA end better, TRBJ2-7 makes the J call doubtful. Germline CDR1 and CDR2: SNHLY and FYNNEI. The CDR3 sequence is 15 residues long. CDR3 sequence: CASSNTLSRPYEQYF. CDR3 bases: TGTGCCAGCAGTAATACCCTATCCCGCCCCTACGAGCAGTACTTC.

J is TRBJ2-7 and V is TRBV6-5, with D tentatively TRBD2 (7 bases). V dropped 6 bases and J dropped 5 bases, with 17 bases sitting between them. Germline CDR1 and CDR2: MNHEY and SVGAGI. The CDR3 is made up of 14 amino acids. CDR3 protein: CASRVEGGVNEQYF. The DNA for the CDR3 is TGTGCCAGCAGGGTGGAGGGGGGGGTAAACGAGCAGTACTTC.

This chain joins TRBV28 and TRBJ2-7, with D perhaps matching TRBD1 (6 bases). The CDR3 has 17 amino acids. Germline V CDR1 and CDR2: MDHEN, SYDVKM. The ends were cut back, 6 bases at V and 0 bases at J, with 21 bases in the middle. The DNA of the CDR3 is TGTGCCAGCAGAACACCTCCGGGACAACCAAGCTCCTACGAGCAGTACTTC. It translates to CASRTPPGQPSSYEQYF.

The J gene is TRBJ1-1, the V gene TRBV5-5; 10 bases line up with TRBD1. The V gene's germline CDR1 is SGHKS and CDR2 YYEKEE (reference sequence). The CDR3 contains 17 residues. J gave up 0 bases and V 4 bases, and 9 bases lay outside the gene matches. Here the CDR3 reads CASSPGTGAHMNTEAFF. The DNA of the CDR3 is TGTGCCAGCAGCCCGGGGACAGGGGCCCACATGAACACTGAAGCTTTCTTT.

The DNA of the CDR3 is TGCGCCAGCAGCCAATTCTGGACAGGGGCTAATGAAAAACTGTTTTTT. Translation gives CASSQFWTGANEKLFF. The J gene is TRBJ1-4, the V gene TRBV4-1; 9 nucleotides agree with TRBD1. The CDR3 sequence is 16 residues long. Trimming removed 2 bases from V and 3 bases from J; junction bases left unmatched: 4. CDR1 is MGHRA and CDR2 is YSYEKL in the germline V gene.

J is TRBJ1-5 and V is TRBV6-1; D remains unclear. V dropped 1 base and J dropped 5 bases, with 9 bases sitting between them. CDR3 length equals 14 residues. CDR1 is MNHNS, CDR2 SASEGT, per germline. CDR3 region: CASSEVISDQPQHF. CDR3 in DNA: TGTGCCAGCAGTGAAGTCATCTCGGATCAGCCCCAGCATTTT.

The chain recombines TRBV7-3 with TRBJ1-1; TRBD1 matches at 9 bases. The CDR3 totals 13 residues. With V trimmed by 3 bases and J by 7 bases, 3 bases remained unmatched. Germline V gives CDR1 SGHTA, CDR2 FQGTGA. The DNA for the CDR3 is TGTGCCAGCAGCTTCGGGACAGGGCTTGAAGCTTTCTTT. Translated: CASSFGTGLEAFF.

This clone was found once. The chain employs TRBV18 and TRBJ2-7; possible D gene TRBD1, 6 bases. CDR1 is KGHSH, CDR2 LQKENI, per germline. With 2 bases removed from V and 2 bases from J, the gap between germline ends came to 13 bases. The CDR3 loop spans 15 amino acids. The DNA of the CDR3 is TGTGCCAGCTCACCATGGACAGCCAGGACCTACGAGCAGTACTTC. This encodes CASSPWTARTYEQYF.

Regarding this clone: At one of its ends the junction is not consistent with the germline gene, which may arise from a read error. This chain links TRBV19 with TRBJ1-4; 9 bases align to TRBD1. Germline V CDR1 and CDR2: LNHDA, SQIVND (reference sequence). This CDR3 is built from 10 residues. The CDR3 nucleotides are TGTGCCAGTATCGACAGGGGGACACTTTTT. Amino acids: CASIDRGTLF.

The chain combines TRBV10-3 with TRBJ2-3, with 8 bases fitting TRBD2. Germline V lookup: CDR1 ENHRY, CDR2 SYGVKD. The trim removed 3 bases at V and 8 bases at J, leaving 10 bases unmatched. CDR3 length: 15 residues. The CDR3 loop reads CAISDIRGGQGTQYF. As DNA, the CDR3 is TGTGCCATCAGTGACATCCGGGGGGGCCAGGGTACGCAGTATTTT.

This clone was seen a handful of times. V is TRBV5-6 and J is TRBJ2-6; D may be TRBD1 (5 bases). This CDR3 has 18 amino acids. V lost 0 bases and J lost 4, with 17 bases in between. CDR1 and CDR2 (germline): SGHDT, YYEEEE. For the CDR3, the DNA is TGTGCCAGCAGCTTGGAAGGTAGGGGATCGCGAGGGGCCAACGTCCTGACTTTC. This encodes CASSLEGRGSRGANVLTF.

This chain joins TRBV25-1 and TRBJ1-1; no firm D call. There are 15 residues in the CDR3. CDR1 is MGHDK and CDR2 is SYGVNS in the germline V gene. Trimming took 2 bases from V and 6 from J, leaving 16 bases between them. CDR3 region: CASSELGEGWAEAFF. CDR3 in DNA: TGTGCCAGCAGTGAACTCGGGGAGGGATGGGCTGAAGCTTTCTTT.

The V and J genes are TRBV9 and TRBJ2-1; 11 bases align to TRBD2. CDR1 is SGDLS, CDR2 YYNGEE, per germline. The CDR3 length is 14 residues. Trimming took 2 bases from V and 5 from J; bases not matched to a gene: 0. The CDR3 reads CASSVTSGNNEQFF. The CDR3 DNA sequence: TGTGCCAGCAGCGTGACTAGCGGGAACAATGAGCAGTTCTTC.

CDR3 loop: CASSKDRGLDYGYTF. The CDR3 nucleotides read TGTGCCAGCTCAAAAGACAGGGGGCTAGACTATGGCTACACCTTC. The chain uses TRBV18 and TRBJ1-2, with 10 bases that match TRBD1. From germline, CDR1 is KGHSH and CDR2 LQKENI. The CDR3 loop spans 15 amino acids. With 5 bases clipped from V and 3 bases from J, the junction kept 6 bases outside the gene matches.

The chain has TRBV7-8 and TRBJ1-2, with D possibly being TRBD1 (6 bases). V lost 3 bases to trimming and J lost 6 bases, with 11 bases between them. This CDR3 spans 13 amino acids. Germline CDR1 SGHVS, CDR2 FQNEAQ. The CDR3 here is CASSFSGDNGYTF. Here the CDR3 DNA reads TGTGCCAGCAGCTTCTCAGGGGATAATGGCTACACCTTC. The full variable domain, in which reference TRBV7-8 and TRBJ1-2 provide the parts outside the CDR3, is GAGVSQSPRYKVAKRGQDVALRCDPISGHVSLFWYQQALGQGPEFLTYFQNEAQLDKSGLPSDRFFAERPEGSVSTLKIQRTQQEDSAVYLCASSFSGDNGYTFGSGTRLTVV.

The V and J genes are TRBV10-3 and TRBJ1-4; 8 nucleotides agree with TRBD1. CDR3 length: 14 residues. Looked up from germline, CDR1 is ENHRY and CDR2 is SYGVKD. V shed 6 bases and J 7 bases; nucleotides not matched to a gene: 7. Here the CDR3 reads CAISPGGSGEKLFF. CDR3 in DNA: TGTGCCATCAGCCCAGGGGGCTCGGGTGAAAAACTGTTTTTT.

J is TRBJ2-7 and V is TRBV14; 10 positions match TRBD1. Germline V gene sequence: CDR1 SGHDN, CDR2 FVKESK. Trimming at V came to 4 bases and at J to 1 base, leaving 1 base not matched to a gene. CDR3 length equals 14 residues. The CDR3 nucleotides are TGTGCCAGCAGCCCGGACAGGGGGTCCTACGAGCAGTACTTC. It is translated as CASSPDRGSYEQYF.

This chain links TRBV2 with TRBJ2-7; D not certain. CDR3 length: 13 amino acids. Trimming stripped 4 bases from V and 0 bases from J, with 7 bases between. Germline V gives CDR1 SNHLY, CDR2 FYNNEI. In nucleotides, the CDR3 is TGTGCCAGCAGTGTACAGATCTCCTACGAGCAGTACTTC. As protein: CASSVQISYEQYF.

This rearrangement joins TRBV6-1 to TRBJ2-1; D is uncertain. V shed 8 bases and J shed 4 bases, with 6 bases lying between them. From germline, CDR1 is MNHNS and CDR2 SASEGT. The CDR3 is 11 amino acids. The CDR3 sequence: CASHSYNEQFF. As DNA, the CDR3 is TGTGCCAGCCACTCTTACAATGAGCAGTTCTTC.